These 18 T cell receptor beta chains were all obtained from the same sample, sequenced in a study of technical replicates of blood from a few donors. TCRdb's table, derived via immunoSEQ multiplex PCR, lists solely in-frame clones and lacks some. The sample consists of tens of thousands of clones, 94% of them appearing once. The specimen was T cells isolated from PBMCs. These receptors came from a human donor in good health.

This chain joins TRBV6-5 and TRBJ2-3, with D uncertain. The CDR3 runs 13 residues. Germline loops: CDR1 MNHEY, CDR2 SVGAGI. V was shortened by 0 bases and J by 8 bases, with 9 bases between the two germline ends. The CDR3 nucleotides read TGTGCCAGCAGTTACTCGTTAGTTAGTACGCAGTATTTT. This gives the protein CASSYSLVSTQYF.

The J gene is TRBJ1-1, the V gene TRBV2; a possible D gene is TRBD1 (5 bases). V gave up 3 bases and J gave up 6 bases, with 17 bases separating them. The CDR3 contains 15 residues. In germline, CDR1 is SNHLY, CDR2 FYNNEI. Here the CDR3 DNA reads TGTGCCAGCAGTGATCTAATAGGGGATTGGGCTGAAGCTTTCTTT. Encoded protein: CASSDLIGDWAEAFF.

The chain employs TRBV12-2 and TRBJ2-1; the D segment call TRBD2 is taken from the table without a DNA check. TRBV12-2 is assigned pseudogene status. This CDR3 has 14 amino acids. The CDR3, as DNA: TGTGCAAGTCGTTGTCTAGCGGGAGATTGTGAGCAGTTCTTC. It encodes CASRCLAGDCEQFF.

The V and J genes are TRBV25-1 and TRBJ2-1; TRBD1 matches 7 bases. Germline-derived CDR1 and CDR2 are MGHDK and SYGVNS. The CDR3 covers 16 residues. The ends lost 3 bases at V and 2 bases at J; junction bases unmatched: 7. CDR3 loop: CASSDLQGPPYNEQFF. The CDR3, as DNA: TGTGCCAGCAGTGATCTACAGGGGCCCCCCTACAATGAGCAGTTCTTC.

In DNA, the CDR3 is TGTGCCAGCAGCTTGGCGGGGGGCAGTCGAGAGCAGTACTTC. Amino acid sequence: CASSLAGGSREQYF. This chain connects TRBV5-5 to TRBJ2-7, with a tentative D call TRBD2 (7 bases). Trimming took off 0 bases at V and 7 bases at J, with 14 bases between the two ends. The germline gives CDR1 SGHKS, CDR2 YYEKEE (reference sequence). The CDR3 spans 14 residues.

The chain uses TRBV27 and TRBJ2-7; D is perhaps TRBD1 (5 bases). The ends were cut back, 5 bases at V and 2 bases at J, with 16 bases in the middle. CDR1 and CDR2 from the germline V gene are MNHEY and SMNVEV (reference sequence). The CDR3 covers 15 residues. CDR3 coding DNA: TGTGCCAGCAGTAAAGCCAGGGCTCTTGCCTACGAGCAGTACTTC. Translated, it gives CASSKARALAYEQYF.

The CDR3 DNA follows: TGTGCCAGCAGTAGGAGCGGGAGTAGTGGTGAGCAGTTCTTC. As protein: CASSRSGSSGEQFF. The V call is TRBV27, the J call TRBJ2-1, with 8 nucleotides matching TRBD2. CDR1 and CDR2 from the germline V gene are MNHEY and SMNVEV (reference sequence). V trimming: 5 bases; J trimming: 9 bases; junction bases outside the gene matches: 9. CDR3 length equals 14 residues.

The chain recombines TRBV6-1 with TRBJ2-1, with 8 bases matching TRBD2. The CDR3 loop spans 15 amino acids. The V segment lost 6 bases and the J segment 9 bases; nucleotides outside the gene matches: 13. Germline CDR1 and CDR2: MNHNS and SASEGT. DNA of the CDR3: TGTGCCAGCAGGGTGACTAGGGCGGGAGGAGGTGAGCAGTTCTTC. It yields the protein CASRVTRAGGGEQFF.

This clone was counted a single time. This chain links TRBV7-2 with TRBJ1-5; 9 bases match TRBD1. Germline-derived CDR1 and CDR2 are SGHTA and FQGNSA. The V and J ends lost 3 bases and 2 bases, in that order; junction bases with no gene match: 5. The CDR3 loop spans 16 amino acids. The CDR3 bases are TGTGCCAGCAGCTTGGGGACAGGGCACGGCAATCAGCCCCAGCATTTT. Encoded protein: CASSLGTGHGNQPQHF.

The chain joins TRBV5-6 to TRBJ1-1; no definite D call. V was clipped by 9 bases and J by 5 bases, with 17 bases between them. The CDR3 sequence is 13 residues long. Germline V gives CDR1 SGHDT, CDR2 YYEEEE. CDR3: CATNLRAGTEAFF. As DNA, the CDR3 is TGTGCCACCAATTTGAGGGCCGGGACTGAAGCTTTCTTT. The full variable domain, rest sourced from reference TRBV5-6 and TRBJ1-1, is DAGVTQSPTHLIKTRGQQVTLRCSPKSGHDTVSWYQQALGQGPQFIFQYYEEEERQRGNFPDRFSGHQFPNYSSELNVNALLLGDSALYLCATNLRAGTEAFFGQGTRLTVV.

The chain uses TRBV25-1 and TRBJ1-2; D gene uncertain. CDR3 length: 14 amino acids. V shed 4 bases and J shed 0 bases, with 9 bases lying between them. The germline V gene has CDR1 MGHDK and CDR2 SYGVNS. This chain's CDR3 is CASSGVGANYGYTF. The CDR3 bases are TGTGCCAGCAGTGGGGTCGGAGCTAACTATGGCTACACCTTC.

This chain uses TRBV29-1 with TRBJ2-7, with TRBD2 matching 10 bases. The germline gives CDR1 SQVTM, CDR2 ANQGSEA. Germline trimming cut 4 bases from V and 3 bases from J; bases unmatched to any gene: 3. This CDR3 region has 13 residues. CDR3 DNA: TGCAGCGTTGTAACTAGCGGGATCTACGAGCAGTACTTC. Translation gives CSVVTSGIYEQYF.

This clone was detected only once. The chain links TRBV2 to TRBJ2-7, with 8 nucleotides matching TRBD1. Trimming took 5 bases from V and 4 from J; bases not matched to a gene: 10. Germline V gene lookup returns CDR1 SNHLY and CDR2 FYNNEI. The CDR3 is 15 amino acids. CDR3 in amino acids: CASSQRTGPFYEQYF. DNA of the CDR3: TGTGCCAGCAGTCAACGGACAGGGCCCTTTTACGAGCAGTACTTC.

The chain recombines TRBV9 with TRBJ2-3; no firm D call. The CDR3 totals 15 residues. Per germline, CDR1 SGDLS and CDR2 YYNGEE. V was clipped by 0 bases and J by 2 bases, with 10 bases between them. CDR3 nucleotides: TGTGCCAGCAGCGTAGCCTACGGGTTCACAGATACGCAGTATTTT. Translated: CASSVAYGFTDTQYF.

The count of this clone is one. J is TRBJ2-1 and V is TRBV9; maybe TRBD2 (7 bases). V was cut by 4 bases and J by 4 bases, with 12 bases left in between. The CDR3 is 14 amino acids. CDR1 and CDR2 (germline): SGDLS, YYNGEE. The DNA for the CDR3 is TGTGCCAGCAGCAAAGGGGGGGGGTACAATGAGCAGTTCTTC. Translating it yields CASSKGGGYNEQFF.

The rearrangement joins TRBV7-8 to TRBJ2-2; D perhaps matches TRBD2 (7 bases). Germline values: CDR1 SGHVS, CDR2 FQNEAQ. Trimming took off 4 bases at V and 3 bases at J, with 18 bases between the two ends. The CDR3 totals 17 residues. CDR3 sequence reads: CASSSSGGARYTGELFF. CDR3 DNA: TGTGCCAGCAGCTCAAGTGGGGGGGCAAGGTACACCGGGGAGCTGTTTTTT.

CDR3 sequence reads: CASSWVEGQPQHF. The CDR3 coding sequence is TGTGCCAGCAGCTGGGTAGAGGGACAGCCCCAGCATTTT. The chain couples TRBV5-5 to TRBJ1-5; unclear D gene. Per the germline V gene, CDR1 is SGHKS and CDR2 is YYEKEE (reference sequence). This CDR3 has 13 residues. The V gene lost 3 bases and the J gene lost 7 bases, with 11 bases spanning the gap.

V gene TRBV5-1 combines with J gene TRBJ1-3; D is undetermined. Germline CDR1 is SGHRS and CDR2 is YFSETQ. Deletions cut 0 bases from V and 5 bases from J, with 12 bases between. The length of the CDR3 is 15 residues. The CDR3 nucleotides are TGCGCCAGCAGCTTGGCTGGGCAGGATCGAAACACCATATATTTT. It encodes CASSLAGQDRNTIYF.